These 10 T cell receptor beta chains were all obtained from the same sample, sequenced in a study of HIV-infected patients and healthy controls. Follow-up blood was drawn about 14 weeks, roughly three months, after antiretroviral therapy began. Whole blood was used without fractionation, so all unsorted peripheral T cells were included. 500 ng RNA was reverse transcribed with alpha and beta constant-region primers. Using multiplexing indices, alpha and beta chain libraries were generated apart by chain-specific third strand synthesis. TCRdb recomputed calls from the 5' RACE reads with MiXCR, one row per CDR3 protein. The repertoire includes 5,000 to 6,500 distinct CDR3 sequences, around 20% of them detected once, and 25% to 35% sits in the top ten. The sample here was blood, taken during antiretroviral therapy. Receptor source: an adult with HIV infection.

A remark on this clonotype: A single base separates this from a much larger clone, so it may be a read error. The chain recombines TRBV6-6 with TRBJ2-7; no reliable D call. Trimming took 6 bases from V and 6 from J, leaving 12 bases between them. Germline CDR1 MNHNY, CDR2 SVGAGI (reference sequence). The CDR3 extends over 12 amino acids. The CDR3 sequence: CASRVTSVEQYF. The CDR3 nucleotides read TGTGCCAGCAGAGTGACTTCCGTCGAGCAGTACTTC.

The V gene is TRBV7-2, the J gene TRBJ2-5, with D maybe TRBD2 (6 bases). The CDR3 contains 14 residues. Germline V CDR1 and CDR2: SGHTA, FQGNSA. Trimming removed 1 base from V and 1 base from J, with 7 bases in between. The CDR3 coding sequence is TGTGCCAGCAGCTTAGGGCGGGGCCAAGAGACCCAGTACTTC. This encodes CASSLGRGQETQYF.

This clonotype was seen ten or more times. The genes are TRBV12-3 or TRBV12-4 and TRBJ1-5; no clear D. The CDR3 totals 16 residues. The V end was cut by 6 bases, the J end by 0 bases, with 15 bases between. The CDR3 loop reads CASRDLGAISNQPQHF. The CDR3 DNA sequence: TGTGCCAGCAGAGACCTCGGAGCGATTAGCAATCAGCCCCAGCATTTT.

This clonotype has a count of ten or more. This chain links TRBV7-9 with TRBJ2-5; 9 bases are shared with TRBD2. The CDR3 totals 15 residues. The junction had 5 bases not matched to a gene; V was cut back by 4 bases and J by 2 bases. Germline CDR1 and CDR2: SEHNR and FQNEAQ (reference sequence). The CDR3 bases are TGTGCCAGCAGCTATCGACTAGCGGAGCAAGAGACCCAGTACTTC. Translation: CASSYRLAEQETQYF.

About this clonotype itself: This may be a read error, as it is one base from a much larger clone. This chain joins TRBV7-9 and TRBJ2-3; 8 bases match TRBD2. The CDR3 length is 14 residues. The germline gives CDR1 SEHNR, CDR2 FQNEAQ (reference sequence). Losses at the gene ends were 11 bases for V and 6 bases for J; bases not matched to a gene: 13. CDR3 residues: CAGVTAGVWDTQYF. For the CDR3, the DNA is TGTGCCGGAGTGACAGCGGGGGTCTGGGATACGCAGTATTTT.

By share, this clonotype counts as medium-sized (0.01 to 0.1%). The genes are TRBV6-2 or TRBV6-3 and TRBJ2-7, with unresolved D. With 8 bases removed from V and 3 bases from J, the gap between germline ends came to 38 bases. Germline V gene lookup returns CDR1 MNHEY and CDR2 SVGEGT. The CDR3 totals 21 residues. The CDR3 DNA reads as TGTGCCAGCTCTCCTACCCTCCCTGGACCCGAGCATACATCCGGATACTACGAGCAGTACTTC. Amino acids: CASSPTLPGPEHTSGYYEQYF.

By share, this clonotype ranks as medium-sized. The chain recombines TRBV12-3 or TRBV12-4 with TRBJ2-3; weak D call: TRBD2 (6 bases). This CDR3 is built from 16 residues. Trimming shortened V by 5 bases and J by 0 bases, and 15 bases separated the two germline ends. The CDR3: CASSPRGLASTDTQYF. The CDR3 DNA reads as TGTGCCAGCAGTCCGCGGGGTCTAGCGAGCACAGATACGCAGTATTTT.

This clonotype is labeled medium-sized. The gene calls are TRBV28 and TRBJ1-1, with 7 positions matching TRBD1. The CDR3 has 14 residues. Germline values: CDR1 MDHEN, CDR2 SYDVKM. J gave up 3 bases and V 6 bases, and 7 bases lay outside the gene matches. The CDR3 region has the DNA TGTGCCAGCAGGTCAGGGGGGACCGACACTGAAGCTTTCTTT. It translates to CASRSGGTDTEAFF.

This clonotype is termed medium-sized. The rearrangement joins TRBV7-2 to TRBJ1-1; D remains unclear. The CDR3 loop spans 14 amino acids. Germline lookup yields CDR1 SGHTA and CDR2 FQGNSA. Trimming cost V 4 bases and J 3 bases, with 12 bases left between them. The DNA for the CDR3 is TGTGCCAGCAGCTCCACTTCTGGTCACACTGAAGCTTTCTTT. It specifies CASSSTSGHTEAFF.

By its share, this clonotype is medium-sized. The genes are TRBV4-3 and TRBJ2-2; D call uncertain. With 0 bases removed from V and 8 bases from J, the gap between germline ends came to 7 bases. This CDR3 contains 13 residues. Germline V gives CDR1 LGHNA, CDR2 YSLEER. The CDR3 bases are TGCGCCAGCAGCCAAGATCATCCAGGGGAGCTGTTTTTT. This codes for CASSQDHPGELFF.